Each of the 15 T cell receptor beta chains below was sequenced from the same sample in a study of T cell responses to AZD1222 COVID-19 vaccine. Libraries were prepared by immunoSEQ multiplex PCR; TCRdb keeps only in-frame clonotypes and omits some of them. This sample has 130,000 to 150,000 clones, with 85% to 95% found just once. Sequenced material: peripheral blood, taken after recovery from COVID-19. The receptors shown here come from an adult who had recovered from COVID-19.

The chain couples TRBV28 to TRBJ1-5; 8 nucleotides match TRBD1. Germline V gene sequence: CDR1 MDHEN, CDR2 SYDVKM. V dropped 4 bases and J dropped 2; count of bases not matched to a gene: 4. The CDR3 contains 15 residues. The CDR3 bases are TGTGCCAGCAGTTATACAGGGGGTGGCAATCAGCCCCAGCATTTT. Encoded protein: CASSYTGGGNQPQHF.

This clone was detected once. This rearrangement joins TRBV24-1 to TRBJ2-7; D remains unclear. The CDR3 spans 11 residues. Deletions cut 3 bases from V and 12 bases from J, with 11 bases between. The germline V gene encodes CDR1 KGHDR and CDR2 SFDVKD. Here the CDR3 DNA reads TGTGCCACCAGTGATCTGGAAGGTTCGTACTTC. Amino acids: CATSDLEGSYF.

V is TRBV6-5 and J is TRBJ1-4; possibly TRBD1 for D (5 bases). From germline, CDR1 is MNHEY and CDR2 SVGAGI. Trimming cost V 2 bases and J 3 bases, with 13 bases left between them. This CDR3 has 16 amino acids. CDR3: CASSYRPGVSNEKLFF. The CDR3 nucleotides read TGTGCCAGCAGTTACAGGCCGGGGGTTTCTAATGAAAAACTGTTTTTT.

This rearrangement joins TRBV14 to TRBJ1-1, with 8 bases aligning to TRBD1. The CDR3 covers 13 residues. Germline V gives CDR1 SGHDN, CDR2 FVKESK. The J segment lost 6 bases and the V segment lost 1 base, leaving 1 base of the junction unmatched. CDR3 sequence (DNA): TGTGCCAGCAGCCAAGTACAGGGGGCTGAAGCTTTCTTT. It encodes CASSQVQGAEAFF. Combining the CDR3 with reference TRBV14 and TRBJ1-1 gives the whole variable domain EAGVTQFPSHSVIEKGQTVTLRCDPISGHDNLYWYRRVMGKEIKFLLHFVKESKQDESGMPNNRFLAERTGGTYSTLKVQPAELEDSGVYFCASSQVQGAEAFFGQGTRLTVV.

This chain joins TRBV7-2 and TRBJ2-2; no firm D call. The CDR3 sequence is 14 residues long. Between the trimmed V and J ends, which lost 3 bases and 4 bases, there was a span of 9 bases. Germline V lookup: CDR1 SGHTA, CDR2 FQGNSA. The CDR3 nucleotides are TGTGCCAGCAGCTTTGGTAGCAGCACCGGGGAGCTGTTTTTT. Amino acids: CASSFGSSTGELFF.

The chain combines TRBV6-1 with TRBJ2-1; TRBD2 might be the D (5 bases). The CDR3 runs to 13 residues. Germline assignment: CDR1 MNHNS and CDR2 SASEGT. Trimming took 2 bases from V and 5 from J, leaving 7 bases between them. Here the CDR3 reads CASSERGDNEQFF. The CDR3 DNA reads TGTGCCAGCAGTGAACGGGGAGACAATGAGCAGTTCTTC.

This chain uses TRBV29-1 with TRBJ2-6; 7 bases are shared with TRBD2. The length of the CDR3 is 17 residues. The germline CDR1 and CDR2 sequences are SQVTM and ANQGSEA. V lost 4 bases, J lost 0 bases, and 9 bases stayed unmatched. CDR3 loop: CSVVGQGGSSGANVLTF. DNA of the CDR3: TGCAGCGTTGTAGGGCAGGGCGGGAGCTCTGGGGCCAACGTCCTGACTTTC.

In nucleotides, the CDR3 is TGTGCCACCAGTGAATCGGGGGGAAACATTCAGTACTTC. As protein: CATSESGGNIQYF. The V gene is TRBV24-1, the J gene TRBJ2-4; 7 nucleotides align to TRBD2. V lost 4 bases and J lost 6; bases outside the gene matches: 2. The CDR3 has 13 amino acids. In germline, CDR1 is KGHDR, CDR2 SFDVKD.

The chain is built from TRBV6-5 and TRBJ2-3; D is perhaps TRBD1 (5 bases). The CDR3 length is 13 residues. The germline CDR1 and CDR2 sequences are MNHEY and SVGAGI. V lost 9 bases, J lost 2 bases, and 12 bases lay in between. For the CDR3, the DNA is TGTGCCAGTCGTGACAGAAACACAGATACGCAGTATTTT. Translating it yields CASRDRNTDTQYF.

This chain joins TRBV5-8 and TRBJ2-7; 16 nucleotides align to TRBD2. The CDR3 is 17 amino acids. V was clipped by 4 bases and J by 3 bases; unmatched bases: 7. Per the germline V gene, CDR1 is SGHTS and CDR2 is YDEGEE. This CDR3 reads CASSAGTSGRADYEQYF. The DNA of the CDR3 is TGTGCCAGCAGCGCCGGGACTAGCGGGAGGGCCGACTACGAGCAGTACTTC.

As regards this clone: Additional DNA sequences in this sample encode the identical CDR3. Here the CDR3 reads CASSPRTTSYEQYF. The CDR3 coding sequence is TGTGCCAGCAGCCCCAGGACTACCTCCTACGAGCAGTACTTC. The chain carries TRBV3-1 (or the pseudogene TRBV3-2) and TRBJ2-7; possible D gene TRBD2, 6 bases. Looked up from germline, CDR1 is LGHDT and CDR2 is YNNKEL (reference sequence). Trimming removed 4 bases from V and 0 bases from J, with 10 bases in between. The CDR3 runs 14 residues.

The CDR3 sequence is CASSHPGRERTDTQYF. CDR3 bases: TGCGCCAGCAGCCACCCGGGGCGGGAGCGCACAGATACGCAGTATTTT. The V call is TRBV4-1, the J call TRBJ2-3; 7 nucleotides line up with TRBD2. The CDR3 is 16 amino acids. Germline lookup yields CDR1 MGHRA and CDR2 YSYEKL. Trimming cost V 3 bases and J 1 base; bases outside gene matches: 7.

The chain is built from TRBV19 and TRBJ1-2; a weak D match, TRBD1 (5 bases). Germline values: CDR1 LNHDA, CDR2 SQIVND (reference sequence). The CDR3 runs 15 residues. The V end was cut by 5 bases, the J end by 4 bases, with 17 bases between. The CDR3 bases are TGTGCCAGTAGTCGCCGGGACTCGATATCCTATGGCTACACCTTC. Translated: CASSRRDSISYGYTF.

V usage is TRBV9 and J usage is TRBJ2-7, with D hard to call. CDR1 is SGDLS, CDR2 YYNGEE, per germline. V gave up 2 bases and J gave up 3 bases, with 12 bases separating them. This CDR3 has 14 residues. The CDR3 DNA reads TGTGCCAGCAGCGTTTATGACATGGGCTACGAGCAGTACTTC. This gives the protein CASSVYDMGYEQYF.

This chain links TRBV29-1 with TRBJ1-1; D is possibly TRBD1 (5 bases). Trimming shortened V by 2 bases and J by 4 bases, and 14 bases separated the two germline ends. The CDR3 runs 14 residues. From germline, CDR1 is SQVTM and CDR2 ANQGSEA. DNA of the CDR3: TGCAGCGTTGAACAGGGAGTGGGGGGCACTGAAGCTTTCTTT. This encodes CSVEQGVGGTEAFF. Variable domain in full (rest from reference TRBV29-1 and TRBJ1-1): SAVISQKPSRDICQRGTSLTIQCQVDSQVTMMFWYRQQPGQSLTLIATANQGSEATYESGFVIDKFPISRPNLTFSTLTVSNMSPEDSSIYLCSVEQGVGGTEAFFGQGTRLTVV.